The 28 T cell receptor beta chains in this list originate from one sample, sequenced in a study of T cell responses to AZD1222 COVID-19 vaccine. Data came from immunoSEQ multiplex PCR; TCRdb stores just in-frame clones and leaves some out. The repertoire consists of 100,000 or so clones, with approximately 90% occurring once and the leading ten covering roughly 2.5%. The sequences come from peripheral blood, collected on day 0 of AZD1222 vaccination. The source of these receptors is an adult in good health.

This chain joins TRBV12-3 or TRBV12-4 and TRBJ2-7, with a weak D call TRBD1 (5 bases). Trimming cost V 6 bases and J 7 bases, with 13 bases left between them. This CDR3 is 12 amino acids long. The CDR3 DNA reads TGTGCCAGCAGGGATGTGGGGCGAGAGCAGTACTTC. As protein: CASRDVGREQYF.

V gene TRBV3-1 (or the pseudogene TRBV3-2) combines with J gene TRBJ1-2, with D possibly being TRBD1 (5 bases). Germline V gene data show CDR1 as LGHDT and CDR2 as YNNKEL (reference sequence). The CDR3 is 13 residues long. V lost 2 bases and J 6 bases, leaving 10 bases between the germline ends. CDR3 loop: CASSQQRDDGYTF. The DNA for the CDR3 is TGTGCCAGCAGCCAACAACGGGACGATGGCTACACCTTC.

The chain carries TRBV29-1 and TRBJ1-4; D not certain. The CDR3 extends over 8 amino acids. The germline V and J ends were trimmed by 5 bases and 13 bases, with 5 bases remaining between them. CDR1 and CDR2 (germline): SQVTM, ANQGSEA. CDR3 region: CSVPVLFF. The DNA for the CDR3 is TGCAGCGTTCCCGTACTGTTTTTT.

This clone has a single count. This sequence joins TRBV2 and TRBJ1-5, with D maybe TRBD1 (6 bases). The germline gives CDR1 SNHLY, CDR2 FYNNEI. Trimming shortened V by 8 bases and J by 5 bases, and 10 bases separated the two germline ends. The CDR3 has 12 residues. CDR3 loop: CASGGLYQPQHF. For the CDR3, the DNA is TGTGCCAGCGGGGGCCTTTATCAGCCCCAGCATTTT. Variable domain in full (rest from reference TRBV2 and TRBJ1-5): EPEVTQTPSHQVTQMGQEVILRCVPISNHLYFYWYRQILGQKVEFLVSFYNNEISEKSEIFDDQFSVERPDGSNFTLKIRSTKLEDSAMYFCASGGLYQPQHFGDGTRLSIL.

The CDR3 region has the DNA TGTGCCAGTAGTATAGAAGGAGGTTTGGATGGCTACACCTTC. As protein: CASSIEGGLDGYTF. The chain carries TRBV19 and TRBJ1-2, with no clear D. This CDR3 comprises 14 residues. The V gene's germline CDR1 is LNHDA and CDR2 SQIVND (reference sequence). V was clipped by 0 bases and J by 6 bases, with 11 bases between them.

The chain couples TRBV11-2 to TRBJ1-1; TRBD1 matches 9 bases. This CDR3 spans 15 amino acids. Germline trimming cut 1 base from V and 5 bases from J; bases unmatched to any gene: 5. The germline V gene has CDR1 SGHAT and CDR2 FQNNGV. This CDR3 is CASSLGQGGWTEAFF. The CDR3 coding sequence is TGTGCCAGCAGCTTAGGACAGGGGGGGTGGACTGAAGCTTTCTTT.

J is TRBJ1-3 and V is TRBV4-3, with 8 bases fitting TRBD1. The CDR3 has 14 residues. In germline, CDR1 is LGHNA, CDR2 YSLEER. V lost 3 bases, J lost 6 bases, and 4 bases stayed unmatched. The CDR3 loop is CASSQDRAANTIYF. As DNA, the CDR3 is TGCGCCAGCAGCCAGGACAGGGCAGCAAACACCATATATTTT.

The chain is built from TRBV11-2 and TRBJ2-7, with D perhaps TRBD1 (6 bases). This CDR3 has 20 amino acids. Trimming left V 0 bases short and J 6 bases short, with 30 bases between. CDR1 is SGHAT, CDR2 FQNNGV, per germline. The CDR3 DNA is TGTGCCAGCAGCTTAGACCTGGGGGCAGTACCCCTTTTTCCTCTTTCCGAGCAGTACTTC. The encoded protein is CASSLDLGAVPLFPLSEQYF.

This chain connects TRBV29-1 to TRBJ2-3; TRBD2 matches at 9 bases. Trimming at V came to 0 bases and at J to 0 bases, leaving 7 bases not matched to a gene. Germline V gene sequence: CDR1 SQVTM, CDR2 ANQGSEA. This CDR3 comprises 17 residues. The DNA of the CDR3 is TGCAGCGTTGAAGACCACGGGACTAGCCCAAGCACAGATACGCAGTATTTT. Its protein is CSVEDHGTSPSTDTQYF.

V and J are TRBV2 and TRBJ1-2; no clear D gene. This CDR3 is built from 13 residues. V lost 2 bases, J lost 8 bases, and 12 bases lay in between. Germline CDR1 and CDR2: SNHLY and FYNNEI. CDR3 DNA sequence: TGTGCCAGCAGTGAACTTAGCGATAACGGCTACACCTTC. This translates into CASSELSDNGYTF.

The CDR3 protein is CASSVTPTGTMNYGYTF. The CDR3 DNA follows: TGTGCCAGCAGCGTAACACCGACAGGCACCATGAACTATGGCTACACCTTC. The chain employs TRBV9 and TRBJ1-2, with TRBD1 as a possible D gene (6 bases). Deletions cut 1 base from V and 2 bases from J, with 18 bases between. Per germline, CDR1 SGDLS and CDR2 YYNGEE. The CDR3 contains 17 residues.

On this clone itself: This sample also contains other DNA sequences that code for the same CDR3. The V gene is TRBV3-1 (or the pseudogene TRBV3-2), the J gene TRBJ1-5; D remains unclear. The CDR3 is 13 amino acids. Germline CDR1 is LGHDT and CDR2 is YNNKEL (reference sequence). Between the trimmed V and J ends, which lost 0 bases and 5 bases, there was a span of 5 bases. The CDR3 DNA sequence: TGTGCCAGCAGCCAAGATAGAGATCAGCCCCAGCATTTT. The encoded protein is CASSQDRDQPQHF.

In this sample, this clone turned up a few times. The chain uses TRBV6-6 and TRBJ1-4, with D perhaps matching TRBD1 (5 bases). V dropped 8 bases and J dropped 6 bases, with 10 bases sitting between them. The CDR3 has 12 amino acids. Germline V gene sequence: CDR1 MNHNY, CDR2 SVGAGI (reference sequence). CDR3 bases: TGTGCCAGCCGTAGGGGTGATGAAAAACTGTTTTTT. This gives the protein CASRRGDEKLFF.

The chain links TRBV28 to TRBJ2-3; D perhaps matches TRBD2 (5 bases). Trimming removed 2 bases at V and 0 bases at J, with 18 bases between. From germline, CDR1 is MDHEN and CDR2 SYDVKM. The CDR3 runs to 18 residues. The CDR3: CASSLGKSSRSSTDTQYF. The CDR3 nucleotides are TGTGCCAGCAGTTTAGGTAAATCTAGCAGATCTAGCACAGATACGCAGTATTTT.

The gene calls are TRBV2 and TRBJ1-5; D possibly corresponds to TRBD1 (6 bases). The CDR3 length is 14 residues. Germline CDR1 SNHLY, CDR2 FYNNEI. V lost 6 bases, J lost 6 bases, and 15 bases lay in between. The CDR3 here is CASSPTGGGQPQHF. For the CDR3, the DNA is TGTGCCAGCAGCCCCACGGGGGGCGGTCAGCCCCAGCATTTT.

The chain recombines TRBV10-3 with TRBJ2-7; D may be TRBD1 (5 bases). The germline V gene encodes CDR1 ENHRY and CDR2 SYGVKD. Between the trimmed V and J ends, which lost 6 bases and 6 bases, there was a span of 15 bases. The length of the CDR3 is 13 residues. This CDR3 reads CAIRDRNTLEQYF. The CDR3, as DNA: TGTGCCATCAGAGACAGAAATACTCTCGAGCAGTACTTC.

This clone was counted once. The chain uses TRBV2 and TRBJ1-5; no clear D gene. The CDR3 covers 11 residues. Trimming cost V 4 bases and J 5 bases, with 3 bases left between them. Per the germline V gene, CDR1 is SNHLY and CDR2 is FYNNEI. The CDR3: CASSVDQPQHF. The CDR3 DNA reads as TGTGCCAGCAGTGTAGATCAGCCCCAGCATTTT.

The DNA of the CDR3 is TGTGCCAGCAGCCCCCTCTTAAGTAGCGGGGCCGGGGAGCTGTTTTTT. It specifies CASSPLLSSGAGELFF. The rearrangement links TRBV9 to TRBJ2-2, with 8 bases aligning to TRBD2. The CDR3 length is 16 residues. Germline V gene data show CDR1 as SGDLS and CDR2 as YYNGEE. V was clipped by 4 bases and J by 6 bases; unmatched bases: 11.

The chain joins TRBV5-5 to TRBJ2-7; 7 bases are a match to TRBD1. This CDR3 spans 15 amino acids. J was trimmed by 0 bases and V by 2 bases; bases with no gene match: 5. Germline V gives CDR1 SGHKS, CDR2 YYEKEE (reference sequence). The CDR3 nucleotides read TGTGCCAGCAGCTTTCGACAGGGTCACTCCTACGAGCAGTACTTC. Amino acid sequence: CASSFRQGHSYEQYF.

The chain carries TRBV28 and TRBJ1-4, with D hard to call. V gave up 5 bases and J gave up 8 bases, with 3 bases separating them. Germline values: CDR1 MDHEN, CDR2 SYDVKM. The CDR3 contains 10 residues. The CDR3 protein is CASSREKLFF. Here the CDR3 DNA reads TGTGCCAGCAGTAGGGAAAAACTGTTTTTT.

The V call is TRBV28, the J call TRBJ2-1; D remains ambiguous. CDR3 size: 13 residues. The germline CDR1 and CDR2 sequences are MDHEN and SYDVKM. V lost 5 bases, J lost 8 bases, and 13 bases lay in between. The CDR3 is CASSLPFSDEQFF. CDR3 coding DNA: TGTGCCAGCAGTCTGCCCTTTTCCGATGAGCAGTTCTTC.

The CDR3 coding sequence is TGTGCCACCAGTGATATCAGGGTAGTCGGGAATGAGCAGTTCTTC. Its translation: CATSDIRVVGNEQFF. The J gene is TRBJ2-1, the V gene TRBV24-1, with D possibly TRBD1 on 5 matching bases. The V gene's germline CDR1 is KGHDR and CDR2 SFDVKD. Trimming took off 3 bases at V and 7 bases at J, with 15 bases between the two ends. The CDR3 contains 15 residues.

This clone was counted a single time. CDR3 in amino acids: CASSLRGRNYGYTF. The CDR3 bases are TGTGCCAGCAGTTTACGGGGGCGCAACTATGGCTACACCTTC. This chain joins TRBV27 and TRBJ1-2, with D possibly TRBD1 on 6 matching bases. CDR3 length: 14 residues. V lost 2 bases, J lost 2 bases, and 9 bases lay in between. CDR1 MNHEY and CDR2 SMNVEV come from the germline V gene (reference sequence).

V and J are TRBV24-1 and TRBJ2-1; maybe TRBD1 (5 bases). The ends were cut back, 2 bases at V and 8 bases at J, with 18 bases in the middle. The CDR3 consists of 16 residues. Germline V lookup: CDR1 KGHDR, CDR2 SFDVKD. CDR3 residues: CATSDSQGSGIYEQFF. CDR3 in DNA: TGTGCCACCAGTGATTCTCAGGGCTCTGGTATCTATGAGCAGTTCTTC.

The genes are TRBV29-1 and TRBJ1-1; D not resolved. Germline V gene sequence: CDR1 SQVTM, CDR2 ANQGSEA. The CDR3 is made up of 12 amino acids. Between the trimmed V and J ends, which lost 6 bases and 3 bases, there was a span of 11 bases. CDR3 amino acids: CSVLQTHTEAFF. The CDR3 region has the DNA TGCAGCGTCCTCCAGACTCACACTGAAGCTTTCTTT. Full variable domain (rest looked up from reference TRBV29-1 and TRBJ1-1): SAVISQKPSRDICQRGTSLTIQCQVDSQVTMMFWYRQQPGQSLTLIATANQGSEATYESGFVIDKFPISRPNLTFSTLTVSNMSPEDSSIYLCSVLQTHTEAFFGQGTRLTVV.

The chain combines TRBV4-1 with TRBJ2-1; TRBD2 aligns across 14 bases. V was pared by 5 bases and J by 9 bases, with 15 bases of the junction left unmatched. Germline V gene data show CDR1 as MGHRA and CDR2 as YSYEKL. This CDR3 has 18 residues. CDR3 sequence reads: CASSVQTGTSGGNGEQFF. CDR3 DNA: TGCGCCAGCAGCGTGCAAACCGGGACTAGCGGGGGAAATGGTGAGCAGTTCTTC.

The rearrangement uses TRBV9 and TRBJ1-2; D remains ambiguous. The V gene lost 3 bases and the J gene lost 2 bases, with 2 bases spanning the gap. Germline V gene sequence: CDR1 SGDLS, CDR2 YYNGEE. The CDR3 runs 11 residues. The CDR3 loop reads CASSDNYGYTF. CDR3 nucleotide sequence: TGTGCCAGCAGCGACAACTATGGCTACACCTTC.

V usage is TRBV10-3 and J usage is TRBJ2-1; 11 bases map to TRBD2. Germline V gives CDR1 ENHRY, CDR2 SYGVKD. Trimming cost V 6 bases and J 5 bases; bases outside gene matches: 9. The CDR3 is 16 residues long. The CDR3 region has the DNA TGTGCCATCAGCGGACTAGCGGGCCGTCGGGACAATGAGCAGTTCTTC. Its protein is CAISGLAGRRDNEQFF.